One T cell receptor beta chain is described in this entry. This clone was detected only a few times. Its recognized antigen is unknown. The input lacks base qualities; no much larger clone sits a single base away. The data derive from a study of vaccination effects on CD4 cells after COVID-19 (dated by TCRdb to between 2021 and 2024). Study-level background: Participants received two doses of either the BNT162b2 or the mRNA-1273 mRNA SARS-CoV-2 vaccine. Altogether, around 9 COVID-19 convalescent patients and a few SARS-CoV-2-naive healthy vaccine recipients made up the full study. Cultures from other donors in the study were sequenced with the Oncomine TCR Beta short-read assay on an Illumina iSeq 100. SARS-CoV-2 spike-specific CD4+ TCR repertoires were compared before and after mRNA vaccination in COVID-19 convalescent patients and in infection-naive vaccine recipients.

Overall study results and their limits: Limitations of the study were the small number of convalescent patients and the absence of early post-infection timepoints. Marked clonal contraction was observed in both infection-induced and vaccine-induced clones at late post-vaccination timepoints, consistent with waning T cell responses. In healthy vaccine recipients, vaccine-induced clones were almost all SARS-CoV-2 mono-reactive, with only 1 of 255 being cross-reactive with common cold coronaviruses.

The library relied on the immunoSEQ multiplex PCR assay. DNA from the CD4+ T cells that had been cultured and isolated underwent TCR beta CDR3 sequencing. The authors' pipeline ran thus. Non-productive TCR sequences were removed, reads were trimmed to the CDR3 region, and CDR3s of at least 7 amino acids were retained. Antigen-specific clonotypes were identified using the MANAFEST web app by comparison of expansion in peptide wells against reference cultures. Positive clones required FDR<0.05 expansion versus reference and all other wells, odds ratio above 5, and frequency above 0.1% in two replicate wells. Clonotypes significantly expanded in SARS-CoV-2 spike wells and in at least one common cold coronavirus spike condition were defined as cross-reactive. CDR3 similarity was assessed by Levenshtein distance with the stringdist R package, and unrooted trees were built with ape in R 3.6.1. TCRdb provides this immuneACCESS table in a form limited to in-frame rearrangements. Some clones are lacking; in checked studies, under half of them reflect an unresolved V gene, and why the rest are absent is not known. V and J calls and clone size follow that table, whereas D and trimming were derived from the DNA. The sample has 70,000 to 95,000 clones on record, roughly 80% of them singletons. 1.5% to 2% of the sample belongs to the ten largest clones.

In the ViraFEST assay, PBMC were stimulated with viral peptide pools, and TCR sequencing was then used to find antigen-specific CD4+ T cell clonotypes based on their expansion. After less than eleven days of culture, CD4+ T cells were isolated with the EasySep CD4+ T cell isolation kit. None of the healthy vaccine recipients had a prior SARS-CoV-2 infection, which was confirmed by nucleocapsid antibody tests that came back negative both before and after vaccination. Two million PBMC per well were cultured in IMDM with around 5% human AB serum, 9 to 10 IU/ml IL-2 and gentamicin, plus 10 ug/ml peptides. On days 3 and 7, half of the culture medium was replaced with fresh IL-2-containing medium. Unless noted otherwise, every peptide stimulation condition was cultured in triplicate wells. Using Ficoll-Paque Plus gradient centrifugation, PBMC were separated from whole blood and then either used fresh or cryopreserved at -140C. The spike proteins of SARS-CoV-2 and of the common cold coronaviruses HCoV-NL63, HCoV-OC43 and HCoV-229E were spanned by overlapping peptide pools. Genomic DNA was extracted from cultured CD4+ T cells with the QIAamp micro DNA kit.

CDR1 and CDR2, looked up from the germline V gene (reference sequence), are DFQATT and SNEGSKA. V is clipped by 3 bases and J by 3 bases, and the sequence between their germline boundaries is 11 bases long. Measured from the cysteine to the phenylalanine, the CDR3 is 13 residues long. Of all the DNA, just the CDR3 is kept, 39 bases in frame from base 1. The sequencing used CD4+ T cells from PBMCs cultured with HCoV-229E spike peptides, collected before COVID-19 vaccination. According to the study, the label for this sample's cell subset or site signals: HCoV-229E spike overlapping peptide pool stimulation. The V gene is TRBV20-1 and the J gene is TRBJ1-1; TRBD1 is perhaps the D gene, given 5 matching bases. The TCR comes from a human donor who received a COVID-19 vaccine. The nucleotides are TGCAGTGCTAGTCAGGGAGGAGACACTGAAGCTTTCTTT. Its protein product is CSASQGGDTEAFF.